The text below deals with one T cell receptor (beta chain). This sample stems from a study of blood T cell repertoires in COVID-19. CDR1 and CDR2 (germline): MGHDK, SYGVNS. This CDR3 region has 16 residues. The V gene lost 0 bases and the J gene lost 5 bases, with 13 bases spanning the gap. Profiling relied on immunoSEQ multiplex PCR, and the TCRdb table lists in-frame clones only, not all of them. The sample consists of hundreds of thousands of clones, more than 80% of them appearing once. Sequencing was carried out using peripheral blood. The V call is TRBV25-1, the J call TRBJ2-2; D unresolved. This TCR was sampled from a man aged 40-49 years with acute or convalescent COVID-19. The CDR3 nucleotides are TGTGCCAGCAGTGAATATGCAGGCAAAGGAACCGGGGAGCTGTTTTTT. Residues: CASSEYAGKGTGELFF.